This TCR beta chain comes out of a study of T cell changes during pregnancy in multiple sclerosis. From germline, CDR1 is SGHTA and CDR2 FQGNSA. V shed 4 bases and J 0 bases; nucleotides not matched to a gene: 3. CDR3 length: 14 residues. The repertoire was sequenced with immunoSEQ multiplex PCR; TCRdb's copy has only in-frame clones and lacks some. This sample has about 45,000 clones, with about nine tenths found just once. This TCR was recovered from a female donor with multiple sclerosis, enrolled in a pregnancy study. The sequencing used CD4+ T cells from peripheral blood mononuclear cells, collected before pregnancy. V usage is TRBV7-2 and J usage is TRBJ2-7, with TRBD1 matching 7 bases. CDR3 protein: CASSSDRISYEQYF. DNA for the CDR3: TGTGCCAGCAGCTCGGACAGGATCTCCTACGAGCAGTACTTC.